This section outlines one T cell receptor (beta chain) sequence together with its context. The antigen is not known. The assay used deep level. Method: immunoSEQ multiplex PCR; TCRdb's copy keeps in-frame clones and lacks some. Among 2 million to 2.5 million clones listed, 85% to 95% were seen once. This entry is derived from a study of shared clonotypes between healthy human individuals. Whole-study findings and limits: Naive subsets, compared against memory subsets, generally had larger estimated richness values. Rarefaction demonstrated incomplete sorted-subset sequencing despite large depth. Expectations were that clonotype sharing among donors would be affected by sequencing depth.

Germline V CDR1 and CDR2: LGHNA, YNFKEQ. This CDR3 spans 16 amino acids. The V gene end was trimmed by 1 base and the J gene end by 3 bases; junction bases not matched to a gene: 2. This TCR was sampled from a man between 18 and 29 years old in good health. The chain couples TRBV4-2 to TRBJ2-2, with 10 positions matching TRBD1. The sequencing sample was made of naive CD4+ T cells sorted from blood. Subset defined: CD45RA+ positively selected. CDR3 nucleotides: TGTGCCAGCAGCCAAGGGACAGGGGGGTACACCGGGGAGCTGTTTTTT. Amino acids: CASSQGTGGYTGELFF.